The 8 T cell receptor beta chains reported below all come from one sample, sequenced in a study of human T cells and chemical hapten exposure. TCRdb re-called the RACE reads through MiXCR, storing one row per CDR3 protein. The table has approximately 90,000 distinct CDR3 sequences, around 7.9% seen once; the top ten hold approximately 2.8%. Time point: pre-sensitization, week 0. Treatment indicated: therapeutic diphenylcyclopropenone sensitization with weekly scalp DPC. The sequencing used whole blood, collected in connection with sensitization to the hapten diphenylcyclopropenone (DPC). The receptor source for this set is a man in his forties or fifties with alopecia areata. Some clones in this sample may be carry-over from other donors' samples.

A word on this clonotype: A junction end diverges from the germline sequence, so it may reflect a read error. V and J are TRBV6-2 or TRBV6-3 and TRBJ2-1, with 8 bases aligning to TRBD2. The CDR3 has 12 amino acids. Germline CDR1 is MNHEY and CDR2 is SVGEGT. CDR3 in DNA: TGTGCCAGCAGTTACACCAGCGGGGGAAGCGACTTC. This gives the protein CASSYTSGGSDF.

This clonotype was recorded many times. This chain connects TRBV6-5 to TRBJ2-6; the D gene could be TRBD1 or TRBD2 (5 bases each). CDR1 MNHEY and CDR2 SVGAGI come from the germline V gene. This CDR3 is 18 amino acids long. V was clipped by 1 base and J by 1 base, with 14 bases between them. Here the CDR3 reads CASSYLPGPWSGANVLTF. CDR3 nucleotides: TGTGCCAGCAGTTACTTACCGGGACCGTGGTCTGGGGCCAACGTCCTGACTTTC.

This clonotype was found a few times. The gene calls are TRBV19 and TRBJ2-4, with a weak D call TRBD1 (5 bases). Trimming stripped 7 bases from V and 0 bases from J, with 16 bases between. The length of the CDR3 is 16 residues. The V gene's germline CDR1 is LNHDA and CDR2 SQIVND (reference sequence). CDR3 bases: TGTGCCAGTAACCTAGACAGTTCCCTAGCCAAAAACATTCAGTACTTC. Translation: CASNLDSSLAKNIQYF.

V usage is TRBV12-3 or TRBV12-4 and J usage is TRBJ2-7; 7 nucleotides agree with TRBD1. CDR3 length equals 14 residues. V lost 4 bases to trimming and J lost 5 bases; unmatched junction nucleotides: 8. In DNA, the CDR3 is TGTGCCAGCAGTTCGACGACAGGGAACCACGAGCAGTACTTC. Its protein is CASSSTTGNHEQYF.

This clonotype was picked up a small number of times. The chain has TRBV28 and TRBJ2-5, with TRBD1 matching over 9 bases. Germline V CDR1 and CDR2: MDHEN, SYDVKM. The junction had 11 bases not matched to a gene; V was cut back by 5 bases and J by 4 bases. The CDR3 consists of 16 residues. The CDR3 coding sequence is TGTGCCAGCAGTGAGACAGGGGGGCCGGGGCTAGAGACCCAGTACTTC. It specifies CASSETGGPGLETQYF.

This clonotype was seen a handful of times. CDR3 amino acids: CSVEVAGWRLTEAFF. CDR3 DNA: TGCAGCGTTGAAGTAGCAGGGTGGAGGCTCACTGAAGCTTTCTTT. This chain joins TRBV29-1 and TRBJ1-1; TRBD1 is a possible D gene (5 bases). The CDR3 has 15 residues. V gave up 1 base and J gave up 4 bases, with 16 bases separating them. Per germline, CDR1 SQVTM and CDR2 ANQGSEA. The full variable domain, its missing parts supplied by reference TRBV29-1 and TRBJ1-1, is SAVISQKPSRDICQRGTSLTIQCQVDSQVTMMFWYRQQPGQSLTLIATANQGSEATYESGFVIDKFPISRPNLTFSTLTVSNMSPEDSSIYLCSVEVAGWRLTEAFFGQGTRLTVV.

This clonotype was recorded many times. The chain links TRBV25-1 to TRBJ2-1, with D perhaps matching TRBD1 (5 bases). This CDR3 is built from 16 residues. V was trimmed by 3 bases and J by 0 bases, leaving 12 bases between them. Germline V gene data show CDR1 as MGHDK and CDR2 as SYGVNS. The DNA for the CDR3 is TGTGCCAGCAGTGACCCCGGACAAGCCTCCTACAATGAGCAGTTCTTC. It specifies CASSDPGQASYNEQFF.

In this sample, this clonotype turned up many times. The V and J genes are TRBV7-9 and TRBJ2-7; 11 nucleotides agree with TRBD2. Trimming removed 5 bases from V and 3 bases from J; junction bases left unmatched: 3. The CDR3 extends over 14 amino acids. Germline V lookup: CDR1 SEHNR, CDR2 FQNEAQ (reference sequence). CDR3 amino acids: CASSLTSGNYEQYF. The DNA for the CDR3 is TGTGCCAGCAGCCTGACTAGCGGGAACTACGAGCAGTACTTC.